One sample yielded the 16 T cell receptor beta chains listed below, sequenced in a study of tumour-infiltrating T cells in Burkitt lymphoma (dated by TCRdb to 2018 to 2020). The protocol used for the library was the immunoSEQ multiplex PCR assay. This is the immuneACCESS table as TCRdb keeps it, with only in-frame sequences that have V and J called. A part of the clones is gone; compared with another copy, unresolved V genes explain less than half, and the rest is unexplained. This sample holds about 420 clones; 45% were observed only once. The biggest ten clones account for around 5% of the sample. The source material was tumor tissue. Source of these receptors: a human donor with Burkitt lymphoma.

The chain uses TRBV27 and TRBJ1-1; possible D gene TRBD1, 5 bases. CDR3 length: 13 amino acids. Trimming cost V 5 bases and J 1 base, with 8 bases left between them. The germline V gene encodes CDR1 MNHEY and CDR2 SMNVEV (reference sequence). CDR3 sequence: CASSSDRNTEAFF. The CDR3 coding sequence is TGTGCCAGCAGTAGCGACAGGAACACTGAAGCTTTCTTT.

The chain combines TRBV19 with TRBJ2-3; maybe TRBD1 (6 bases). Germline-derived CDR1 and CDR2 are LNHDA and SQIVND (reference sequence). The germline V and J ends were trimmed by 4 bases and 2 bases, with 16 bases remaining between them. CDR3 length equals 16 residues. CDR3 sequence reads: CASSTRKGVFTDTQYF. CDR3 in DNA: TGTGCCAGTAGTACGCGTAAGGGGGTGTTCACAGATACGCAGTATTTT.

The V and J genes are TRBV5-5 and TRBJ2-1; D might be TRBD1 (6 bases). Per the germline V gene, CDR1 is SGHKS and CDR2 is YYEKEE (reference sequence). The CDR3 is 15 amino acids. Trimming shortened V by 4 bases and J by 3 bases, and 14 bases separated the two germline ends. CDR3 DNA: TGTGCCAGCAGCGCAACAGGGAGCCTCTACAATGAGCAGTTCTTC. Protein product: CASSATGSLYNEQFF.

V and J are TRBV27 and TRBJ1-1; D gene ambiguous. The CDR3 is 11 residues long. Germline V lookup: CDR1 MNHEY, CDR2 SMNVEV (reference sequence). Trimming stripped 8 bases from V and 2 bases from J, with 6 bases between. CDR3: CASHRNTEAFF. CDR3 nucleotides: TGTGCCAGCCACCGCAACACTGAAGCTTTCTTT.

The chain carries TRBV20-1 and TRBJ1-2, with no clear D. CDR1 DFQATT and CDR2 SNEGSKA come from the germline V gene (reference sequence). CDR3 size: 9 residues. V was clipped by 7 bases and J by 12 bases, with 12 bases between them. The CDR3 protein is CSGSVLHTF. The CDR3 DNA reads TGCAGTGGATCGGTTCTTCACACCTTC.

This clone showed up just a few times. This chain connects TRBV9 to TRBJ2-2; a possible D gene is TRBD1 (6 bases). The V end was cut by 1 base, the J end by 6 bases, with 22 bases between. The CDR3 spans 18 residues. In germline, CDR1 is SGDLS, CDR2 YYNGEE. This CDR3 reads CASSVLEHITPGAGELFF. CDR3 nucleotide sequence: TGTGCCAGCAGCGTACTGGAACACATAACGCCAGGGGCCGGGGAGCTGTTTTTT. Full variable domain (outside the CDR3, taken from reference TRBV9 and TRBJ2-2): DSGVTQTPKHLITATGQRVTLRCSPRSGDLSVYWYQQSLDQGLQFLIQYYNGEERAKGNILERFSAQQFPDLHSELNLSSLELGDSALYFCASSVLEHITPGAGELFFGEGSRLTVL.

The J gene is TRBJ1-6, the V gene TRBV30, with D unclear. This CDR3 comprises 15 residues. Germline V gene sequence: CDR1 GTSNPN, CDR2 SVGIG (reference sequence). The V and J ends lost 4 bases and 0 bases respectively, with 10 bases between them. As DNA, the CDR3 is TGTGCCTGGACATTCTACGGCTCCTATAATTCACCCCTCCACTTT. As protein: CAWTFYGSYNSPLHF.

The J gene is TRBJ2-3, the V gene TRBV7-9; possibly TRBD1 for D (5 bases). Per the germline V gene, CDR1 is SEHNR and CDR2 is FQNEAQ (reference sequence). Trimming removed 0 bases from V and 1 base from J, with 5 bases in between. The CDR3 has 14 residues. CDR3 bases: TGTGCCAGCAGCTTAGCACAGGGCACAGATACGCAGTATTTT. It specifies CASSLAQGTDTQYF.

V gene TRBV7-9 combines with J gene TRBJ2-1, with TRBD2 as a possible D gene (6 bases). Germline CDR1 and CDR2: SEHNR and FQNEAQ (reference sequence). The V gene lost 7 bases and the J gene lost 3 bases, with 19 bases spanning the gap. This CDR3 has 16 amino acids. CDR3 nucleotides: TGTGCCAGCACCCCTCGGAATAGCGGAATCTACAATGAGCAGTTCTTC. It encodes CASTPRNSGIYNEQFF.

The chain employs TRBV16 and TRBJ2-1, with 10 bases aligning to TRBD1. The CDR3 runs to 16 residues. In germline, CDR1 is KGHSY, CDR2 FQNENV. V lost 2 bases and J lost 5; bases outside the gene matches: 6. The CDR3 coding sequence is TGTGCCAGCAGCCAACCGGACAGGGGGAACAACAATGAGCAGTTCTTC. Amino acids: CASSQPDRGNNNEQFF.

The CDR3: CASSPGTGVLRRFF. The CDR3 DNA is TGCGCCAGCAGCCCCGGGACAGGGGTCCTACGGCGGTTCTTC. The chain has TRBV4-1 and TRBJ2-1; 10 bases line up with TRBD1. The germline V gene encodes CDR1 MGHRA and CDR2 YSYEKL. This CDR3 is built from 14 residues. V was clipped by 4 bases and J by 15 bases; unmatched bases: 12.

Only one count was recorded for this clone. V and J are TRBV7-9 and TRBJ2-7, with 7 bases identical to TRBD2. With V trimmed by 7 bases and J by 2 bases, 8 bases remained unmatched. The germline CDR1 and CDR2 sequences are SEHNR and FQNEAQ (reference sequence). The CDR3 contains 14 residues. CDR3 region: CASTGGRVPYEQYF. The CDR3, as DNA: TGTGCCAGCACCGGGGGGAGGGTCCCCTACGAGCAGTACTTC.

There are a few counts of this clone. The CDR3 here is CSAVNEKLFF. The CDR3 coding sequence is TGCAGTGCAGTCAACGAAAAACTGTTTTTT. The rearrangement uses TRBV20-1 and TRBJ1-4; the D is unclear. This CDR3 region has 10 residues. Trimming removed 6 bases from V and 8 bases from J, with 7 bases in between. Germline V gene lookup returns CDR1 DFQATT and CDR2 SNEGSKA (reference sequence).

Worth noting for this clone: One end of the junction varies from germline; a read error may be responsible. The chain recombines TRBV7-2 with TRBJ1-2; a possible D gene is TRBD1 (6 bases). Germline CDR1 reads SGHTA; CDR2 reads FQGNSA. The CDR3 spans 11 residues. The CDR3 DNA sequence: TGTGCCAGCAGCTTCCAGGGGACCCCAATCTTC. Translating gives CASSFQGTPIF. The entire variable domain, with the rest obtained from reference TRBV7-2 and TRBJ1-2, is as follows: GAGVSQSPSNKVTEKGKDVELRCDPISGHTALYWYRQSLGQGLEFLIYFQGNSAPDKSGLPSDRFSAERTGGSVSTLTIQRTQQEDSAVYLCASSFQGTPIFGSGTRLTVV.

The chain recombines TRBV10-3 with TRBJ2-5; TRBD2 matches 16 bases. Germline trimming cut 10 bases from V and 5 bases from J; bases unmatched to any gene: 7. The V gene's germline CDR1 is ENHRY and CDR2 SYGVKD. The length of the CDR3 is 15 residues. CDR3 sequence: CATGTSGGAGETQYF. The CDR3 coding sequence is TGTGCCACCGGGACTAGCGGGGGGGCCGGGGAGACCCAGTACTTC.

The chain is built from TRBV5-6 and TRBJ2-1; no clear D. With 1 base removed from V and 6 bases from J, the gap between germline ends came to 5 bases. Germline CDR1 is SGHDT and CDR2 is YYEEEE. The length of the CDR3 is 12 residues. CDR3 amino acids: CASSLTGNEQFF. The CDR3, as DNA: TGTGCCAGCAGCTTGACCGGCAATGAGCAGTTCTTC. The complete variable domain, with remaining parts taken from reference TRBV5-6 and TRBJ2-1, reads DAGVTQSPTHLIKTRGQQVTLRCSPKSGHDTVSWYQQALGQGPQFIFQYYEEEERQRGNFPDRFSGHQFPNYSSELNVNALLLGDSALYLCASSLTGNEQFFGPGTRLTVL.